Listed below are T cell receptor beta chains from one sample, sequenced in a study of blood T cell repertoires in COVID-19. The protocol was immunoSEQ multiplex PCR, while the TCRdb copy is restricted to in-frame clones and leaves out a portion. Of over 350,000 clones listed, roughly 85% are singletons. Sequencing was performed on PBMCs or T cells enriched from blood (not recorded which). These receptors all come from a woman under 30 with acute COVID-19. CDR3s include the opening cysteine and the closing phenylalanine or tryptophan. Fields, in order: V gene, J gene, CDR3 protein.

V gene: TRBV2; J gene: TRBJ1-4; CDR3 protein: CASRQGNEKLFF
V gene: TRBV7-9; J gene: TRBJ1-2; CDR3 protein: CASSPDGLYGYTF
V gene: TRBV7-3; J gene: TRBJ2-1; CDR3 protein: CASRKASGYNEQFF
V gene: TRBV5-1; J gene: TRBJ2-2; CDR3 protein: CASSLMRDTGELFF
V gene: TRBV7-2; J gene: TRBJ1-2; CDR3 protein: CASSSPGGQTVHGYTF
V gene: TRBV11-2; J gene: TRBJ2-6; CDR3 protein: CASSPQPLSGANVLTF
V gene: TRBV19; J gene: TRBJ1-1; CDR3 protein: CASSIVGDRVEAFF
V gene: TRBV14; J gene: TRBJ1-2; CDR3 protein: CASSQDSWGLYGYTF
V gene: TRBV7-2; J gene: TRBJ1-1; CDR3 protein: CASSNQMSDEAFF
V gene: TRBV2; J gene: TRBJ1-1; CDR3 protein: CASSSDRAFF
V gene: TRBV6-4; J gene: TRBJ2-1; CDR3 protein: CASSAIAGVYNEQFF
V gene: TRBV29-1; J gene: TRBJ1-1; CDR3 protein: CSVEKQGETEAFF
V gene: TRBV9; J gene: TRBJ2-1; CDR3 protein: CASSAGGRANEQFF
V gene: TRBV29-1; J gene: TRBJ1-2; CDR3 protein: CSVEDLDYGYTF
V gene: TRBV19; J gene: TRBJ1-1; CDR3 protein: CASSMSGGTEAFF
V gene: TRBV7-2; J gene: TRBJ2-5; CDR3 protein: CASSGDWSQETQYF
V gene: TRBV5-8; J gene: TRBJ2-1; CDR3 protein: CASSLTGTALTYNEQFF
V gene: TRBV7-8; J gene: TRBJ2-7; CDR3 protein: CASSRDFYEQYF
V gene: TRBV13; J gene: TRBJ2-7; CDR3 protein: CASSFFGAPSYEQYF
V gene: TRBV9; J gene: TRBJ1-3; CDR3 protein: CASSVDRSKNTIYF
V gene: TRBV6-5; J gene: TRBJ2-7; CDR3 protein: CASSYQNSYEQYF
V gene: TRBV3-1/TRBV3-2; J gene: TRBJ2-7; CDR3 protein: CASSPAGSSVASYEQYF
V gene: TRBV11-2; J gene: TRBJ1-1; CDR3 protein: CASSLAAGGYTEAFF
V gene: TRBV24-1; J gene: TRBJ1-2; CDR3 protein: CATDRRQPGNYGYTF
V gene: TRBV7-2; J gene: TRBJ1-4; CDR3 protein: CASSSRVLDEKLFF
V gene: TRBV28; J gene: TRBJ1-4; CDR3 protein: CASIPQQGAEKLFF
V gene: TRBV10-3; J gene: TRBJ1-6; CDR3 protein: CAISEWGTGRGSPLHF
V gene: TRBV6-5; J gene: TRBJ1-6; CDR3 protein: CASSSDRVGSPLHF
V gene: TRBV11-2; J gene: TRBJ1-5; CDR3 protein: CASSLYAVRTNQPQHF
V gene: TRBV27; J gene: TRBJ1-4; CDR3 protein: CASSLGRGSNEKLFF
V gene: TRBV25-1; J gene: TRBJ1-4; CDR3 protein: CASSRQGYDEKLFF